This TCR beta chain is from a study of T cell responses to AZD1222 COVID-19 vaccine (TCRdb year 2021). Background for the entire study: AZD1222 recipients with second doses at about 4 weeks or about 12 weeks were pooled, because spike-specific TCR depth and breadth did not differ between schedules. A total of around 240 trial participants underwent TCR sequencing, of whom roughly 210 had received two doses of AZD1222 and 26 had received two doses of the MenACWY control vaccine. Trial participants were enrolled by age into subgroups of 18-55, 56-69 and 70-plus years, and around 150, 29 and 61 TCR-sequenced participants, respectively, were included in these subgroups.

Broader findings and caveats from the paper: Only five or six AZD1222 recipients were SARS-CoV-2 seropositive at baseline, limiting conclusions about previously exposed vaccinees. After two AZD1222 doses, both the breadth and the depth of spike-specific TCRs were significantly higher than at day 0 and than in MenACWY recipients. Participants were mostly white British and included more females than males, and it was suggested by the authors that clonal diversity may have been underestimated. No day 14 peak-response samples were available, so repertoires were characterized only after the peak T cell response. Vaccine-associated CD4 TCRs spanned the whole spike protein, with dominant responses in regions 160-218 and 743-854. In the small 56-69-year group, the increase in depth fell short of significance, most likely because of low power. Reportedly, almost half of the unique spike-specific TCRs recognized epitopes lying outside the regions that are mutated in the B.1.351 and B.1.1.7 variants.

As to this clone: Its recognized antigen is unknown. The input lacks base qualities; no much larger clone sits a single base away.

The time point label on this specimen signifies: baseline before first vaccination. Vaccinee samples were obtained from the UK trials COV001 and COV002, which included a single-blind randomized controlled phase 2/3 trial of AZD1222 (ChAdOx1 nCoV-19) in healthy adults. For TCRbeta chain sequencing, PBMC samples from trial participants were taken at day 0 and at day 28 after the second dose. The CDR3 runs 16 amino acids, cysteine and phenylalanine included. The retained sequence is limited to the CDR3, 48 bases, with the frame set at the first base. V is reduced by 4 bases and J by 0 bases, leaving a spacing of 13 bases between them. The CDR1 and CDR2 encoded by the germline V gene are SGHTA and FQGTGA. The CDR3 regions of human TCRbeta chains were subjected to immunosequencing. The authors processed their data as follows. TCRs in the repertoires were compared against a reference library of SARS-CoV-2-specific TCRs that had been generated with the MIRA antigen-specificity platform. Breadth was defined as the fraction of unique TCRs that were SARS-CoV-2-associated. Depth was defined as the fraction of total T cells that were SARS-CoV-2-associated. Each spike-specific TCR was assigned to its reactive spike region and to a CD4 or CD8 class using the MIRA data. Log10-transformed breadth and depth values were compared by one-way ANOVA with Sidak's multiple comparisons tests. TCRdb carries this immuneACCESS record with in-frame sequences only. Its versions omit some clonotypes, under half of them owing to an unresolved V gene in the studies checked, with the rest unexplained. The DNA gave D and trimming, while V, J and clone size come from that table. For this sample there are roughly 160,000 clones; approximately 91% appear just once. In total, the top ten clones hold more than 5.5% of the sample.

The material was peripheral blood, obtained on day 0 of AZD1222 vaccination. The chain employs TRBV7-3 and TRBJ2-1, and TRBD2 may be the D gene, going by 6 matching bases. The TCR was taken from an adult in good health. Read as DNA, the sequence is TGTGCCAGCAGCTCCCACGTCGGGAGCTCCTACAATGAGCAGTTCTTC. The encoded protein is CASSSHVGSSYNEQFF. The full variable domain, with segments outside the CDR3 supplied by the reference TRBV7-3 and TRBJ2-1 proteins, appears as GAGVSQTPSNKVTEKGKYVELRCDPISGHTALYWYRQSLGQGPEFLIYFQGTGAADDSGLPNDRFFAVRPEGSVSTLKIQRTERGDSAVYLCASSSHVGSSYNEQFFGPGTRLTVL.